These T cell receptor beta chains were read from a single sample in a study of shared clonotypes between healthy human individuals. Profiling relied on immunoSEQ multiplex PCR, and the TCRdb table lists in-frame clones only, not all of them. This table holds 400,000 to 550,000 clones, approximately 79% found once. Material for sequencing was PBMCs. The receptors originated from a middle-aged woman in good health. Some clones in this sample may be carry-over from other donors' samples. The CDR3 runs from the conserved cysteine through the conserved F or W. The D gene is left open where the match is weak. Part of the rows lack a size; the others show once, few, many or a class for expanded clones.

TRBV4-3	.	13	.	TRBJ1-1	TGCGCCAGCAGCCAAGATCGAGAATCTGAAGCTTTCTTT	CASSQDRESEAFF
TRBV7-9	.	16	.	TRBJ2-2	TGTGCCAGCAGCGCGAGGGGGGACCAGAACACCGGGGAGCTGTTTTTT	CASSARGDQNTGELFF
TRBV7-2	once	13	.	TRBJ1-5	TGTGCCAGCAGCTTAGACAGGGTTCAGCCCCAGCATTTT	CASSLDRVQPQHF
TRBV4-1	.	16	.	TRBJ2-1	TGCGCCAGCGGTGAAAGGGGAGGCGCACGGTGGAATGAGCAGTTCTTC	CASGERGGARWNEQFF
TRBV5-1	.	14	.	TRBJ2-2	TGCGCCAGCAGCTTGGTCGATGCCACCGGGGAGCTGTTTTTT	CASSLVDATGELFF
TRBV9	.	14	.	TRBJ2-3	TGTGCCAGCAGCGTAGCGGACGGGAAAGATACGCAGTATTTT	CASSVADGKDTQYF
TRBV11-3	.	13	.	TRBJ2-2	TGTGCCATCGAGATCCCGAACACCGGGGAGCTGTTTTTT	CAIEIPNTGELFF
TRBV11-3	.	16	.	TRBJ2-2	TGTGCCAGCAGCTCCGGGACACCTTCGAACACCGGGGAGCTGTTTTTT	CASSSGTPSNTGELFF
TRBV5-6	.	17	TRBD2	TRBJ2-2	TGTGCCAGCAGGTCCTCCGTACTAGCGGGTTGGGCCGGGGAGCTGTTTTTT	CASRSSVLAGWAGELFF
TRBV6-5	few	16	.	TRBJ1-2	TGTGCCAGCAGTTACTCGGGACAATTTTCTAACTATGGCTACACCTTC	CASSYSGQFSNYGYTF
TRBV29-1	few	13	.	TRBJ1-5	TGCAGCGTTGATTCAGGGGTTGGTCAGCCCCAGCATTTT	CSVDSGVGQPQHF
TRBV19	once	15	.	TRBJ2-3	TGTGCCAGTAGTCCAGTAGCTTCGGGCACAGATACGCAGTATTTT	CASSPVASGTDTQYF
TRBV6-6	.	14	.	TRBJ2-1	TGTGCCAGCAGGGCTGGGCCGAGGCCCAATGAGCAGTTCTTC	CASRAGPRPNEQFF
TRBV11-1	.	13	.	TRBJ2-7	TGTGCCAGCAGCTTAGCCGGAGCGGACGAGCAGTACTTC	CASSLAGADEQYF
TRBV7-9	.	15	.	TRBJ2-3	TGTGCCAGCAGCTTAGTAGGGGTGCGCACAGATACGCAGTATTTT	CASSLVGVRTDTQYF
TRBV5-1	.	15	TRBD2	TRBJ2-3	TGCGCCAGCAGCTTGACTAGCGGGAGCACAGATACGCAGTATTTT	CASSLTSGSTDTQYF
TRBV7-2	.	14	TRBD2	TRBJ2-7	TGTGCCAGCAGCTCCGGGAGGAGCTCCTACGAGCAGTACTTC	CASSSGRSSYEQYF
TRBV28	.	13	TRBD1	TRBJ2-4	TGTGCCAGCAGTCCGACAGGGGGTCGTATTCAGTACTTC	CASSPTGGRIQYF
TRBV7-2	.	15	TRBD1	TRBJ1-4	TGTGCCAGCAGCTTAGGGGCAGGGGGCGCAGAAAAACTGTTTTTT	CASSLGAGGAEKLFF
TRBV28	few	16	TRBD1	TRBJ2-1	TGTGCCAGCAGTCACAGGACAGGGTGGGCATACAATGAGCAGTTCTTC	CASSHRTGWAYNEQFF
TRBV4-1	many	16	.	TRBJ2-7	TGCGCCAGCAGCCAGGGATTATCGGGACTCCGGGCCGAGCAGTACTTC	CASSQGLSGLRAEQYF
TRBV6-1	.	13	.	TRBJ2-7	TGTGCCAGCAGTGAAGTCCGGATGGGCGAGCAGTACTTC	CASSEVRMGEQYF
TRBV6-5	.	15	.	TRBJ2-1	TGTGCCAGCAGTTATGGAGACACATCCTACAATGAGCAGTTCTTC	CASSYGDTSYNEQFF
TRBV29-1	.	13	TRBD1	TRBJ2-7	TGCAGCGTTCGGGACAGGGGAGCCTACGAGCAGTACTTC	CSVRDRGAYEQYF
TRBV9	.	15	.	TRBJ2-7	TGTGCCAGCAGCGCTGGGGGAGAATCCTCCTACGAGCAGTACTTC	CASSAGGESSYEQYF
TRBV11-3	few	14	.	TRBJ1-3	TGTGCCAGCAGCCGCGATGGCTCTGGAAACACCATATATTTT	CASSRDGSGNTIYF
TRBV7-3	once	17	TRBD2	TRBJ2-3	TGTGCCAGCAGCTTGGATCAGAGCGGGAGGGGGGAAGATACGCAGTATTTT	CASSLDQSGRGEDTQYF